The 17 T cell receptor beta chains presented below share a single source sample, sequenced in a study of neurological immune-mediated disorders. A single record per CDR3 protein comes from TCRdb applying MiXCR to the 5' RACE reads. The table shows more than 70,000 distinct CDR3 sequences, with 10% occurring only once. The sequencing sample was made of PBMCs. The origin of the receptors is a man aged 40-49 years in good health.

In this sample, this clonotype turned up a few times. The CDR3 nucleotides read TGTGCCAGCAGTGAAACAGCGGGGGACTACGAGCAGTACTTC. Translating it yields CASSETAGDYEQYF. The chain carries TRBV2 and TRBJ2-7, with 8 bases identical to TRBD2. The ends lost 2 bases at V and 3 bases at J; junction bases unmatched: 3. In germline, CDR1 is SNHLY, CDR2 FYNNEI. The CDR3 runs 14 residues.

As for this clonotype: This may come from a read error, since a much larger clone is one base off. This chain joins TRBV7-2 and TRBJ2-7; 7 bases are shared with TRBD2. Per the germline V gene, CDR1 is SGHTA and CDR2 is FQGNSA. This CDR3 has 15 residues. J lost 2 bases, V lost 5 bases, and 9 bases had no gene match. In nucleotides, the CDR3 is TGTGCCAGCAGCCGGGGACTAACGGGCACCTACGAGCAGTACTTC. This sequence encodes CASSRGLTGTYEQYF.

The chain carries TRBV18 and TRBJ2-2, with a tentative D call TRBD2 (5 bases). Trimming shortened V by 5 bases and J by 4 bases, and 8 bases separated the two germline ends. The CDR3 runs to 13 residues. Germline assignment: CDR1 KGHSH and CDR2 LQKENI. Here the CDR3 reads CASSAGTTGELFF. For the CDR3, the DNA is TGTGCCAGCTCAGCGGGTACCACCGGGGAGCTGTTTTTT.

At least ten counts were recorded for this clonotype. The chain has TRBV4-2 and TRBJ2-1; no reliable D call. Germline CDR1 reads LGHNA; CDR2 reads YNFKEQ. The CDR3 loop spans 14 amino acids. Trimming took off 0 bases at V and 5 bases at J, with 8 bases between the two ends. This CDR3 is CASSQDVGNNEQFF. The CDR3 DNA reads as TGTGCCAGCAGCCAAGATGTAGGGAACAATGAGCAGTTCTTC.

This clonotype has at least ten counts. The gene calls are TRBV27 and TRBJ2-2; possible D gene TRBD2, 6 bases. Germline assignment: CDR1 MNHEY and CDR2 SMNVEV (reference sequence). The CDR3 is 14 amino acids. V was pared by 5 bases and J by 5 bases, with 12 bases between. Here the CDR3 reads CASSQVGRTGELFF. In DNA, the CDR3 is TGTGCCAGCAGTCAAGTCGGGAGAACCGGGGAGCTGTTTTTT.

The gene calls are TRBV18 and TRBJ1-1; no reliable D call. The CDR3 runs 14 residues. The germline V and J ends were trimmed by 3 bases and 1 base, with 9 bases remaining between them. Germline lookup yields CDR1 KGHSH and CDR2 LQKENI. The chain's CDR3 is CASSPGGGNTEAFF. The CDR3 DNA reads as TGTGCCAGCTCACCGGGCGGAGGGAACACTGAAGCTTTCTTT.

This clonotype was observed at least ten times. The V and J genes are TRBV6-5 and TRBJ2-7, with no clear D. V lost 5 bases and J 3 bases, leaving 5 bases between the germline ends. Germline CDR1 reads MNHEY; CDR2 reads SVGAGI. The CDR3 totals 11 residues. The CDR3 loop is CASSRNYEQYF. For the CDR3, the DNA is TGTGCCAGCAGTAGGAACTACGAGCAGTACTTC.

In its sample, this clonotype was seen many times. The gene calls are TRBV9 and TRBJ2-3; D is unresolved. Germline V lookup: CDR1 SGDLS, CDR2 YYNGEE. V dropped 4 bases and J dropped 6 bases, with 6 bases sitting between them. The CDR3 length is 11 residues. This CDR3 is CASSHTDTQYF. As DNA, the CDR3 is TGTGCCAGCAGCCACACGGATACGCAGTATTTT.

This clonotype came up many times. CDR3 coding DNA: TGCAGCGTTGAGGGGGATACAACACATGGCTACACCTTC. Its protein product is CSVEGDTTHGYTF. The genes are TRBV29-1 and TRBJ1-2; D may be TRBD1 (5 bases). Per germline, CDR1 SQVTM and CDR2 ANQGSEA. Trimming removed 3 bases from V and 6 bases from J, with 14 bases in between. This CDR3 has 13 amino acids.

This clonotype was counted many times. This chain links TRBV20-1 with TRBJ2-2, with a weak D call TRBD2 (6 bases). CDR1 is DFQATT, CDR2 SNEGSKA, per germline (reference sequence). Trimming took 6 bases from V and 4 from J, leaving 12 bases between them. This CDR3 is built from 13 residues. The CDR3 protein is CSAPTSSTGELFF. In DNA form, the CDR3 reads TGCAGTGCCCCGACTAGTAGCACCGGGGAGCTGTTTTTT.

This clonotype was seen ten or more times. This chain uses TRBV29-1 with TRBJ2-1; D is unclear. V was shortened by 3 bases and J by 7 bases, with 7 bases between the two germline ends. The CDR3 loop spans 11 amino acids. Germline lookup yields CDR1 SQVTM and CDR2 ANQGSEA. CDR3 in amino acids: CSVDPMNEQFF. The CDR3 DNA reads TGCAGCGTTGACCCCATGAATGAGCAGTTCTTC.

The sample holds many counts of this clonotype. The chain is built from TRBV18 and TRBJ1-2, with D unresolved. Germline lookup yields CDR1 KGHSH and CDR2 LQKENI. This CDR3 has 13 amino acids. V was pared by 0 bases and J by 4 bases, with 6 bases between. DNA of the CDR3: TGTGCCAGCTCACCACCGGGAGGCTATGGCTACACCTTC. Translation gives CASSPPGGYGYTF.

In its sample, this clonotype was seen many times. The V call is TRBV5-5, the J call TRBJ2-5, with 7 positions matching TRBD1. This CDR3 contains 14 residues. Germline lookup yields CDR1 SGHKS and CDR2 YYEKEE (reference sequence). J was trimmed by 11 bases and V by 4 bases; bases with no gene match: 14. DNA of the CDR3: TGTGCCAGCAGCCATCATCGTCGGGACAGTCCACAGTACTTC. Protein sequence: CASSHHRRDSPQYF.

In regard to this clonotype: This may arise from a read error, as a much more abundant clone is one base away. In this CDR3 the conserved last residue, phenylalanine or tryptophan, is missing, so a read error is likely. The chain is built from TRBV20-1 and TRBJ2-1; 10 nucleotides align to TRBD2. From germline, CDR1 is DFQATT and CDR2 SNEGSKA (reference sequence). There are 14 residues in the CDR3. The ends lost 3 bases at V and 4 bases at J; junction bases unmatched: 3. The CDR3 bases are TGCAGTGCTAGCGAAGCGGGGGGGTACAATGAGCAGTTCTTA. Amino acids: CSASEAGGYNEQFL.

This clonotype has at least ten counts. The CDR3 sequence is CASSSGLAADTIYF. The CDR3 DNA is TGTGCCAGCAGCTCGGGTTTAGCTGCTGACACCATATATTTT. This chain joins TRBV11-2 and TRBJ1-3; D ambiguous. V was cut by 4 bases and J by 8 bases, with 15 bases left in between. This CDR3 spans 14 amino acids. Germline CDR1 and CDR2: SGHAT and FQNNGV.

The chain recombines TRBV6-4 with TRBJ2-3; perhaps TRBD2 as D (7 bases). Trimming took off 0 bases at V and 6 bases at J, with 10 bases between the two ends. The CDR3 loop spans 14 amino acids. Germline V CDR1 and CDR2: MRHNA, SNTAGT. The chain's CDR3 is CASSDSGGPDTQYF. Written as DNA, the CDR3 is TGTGCCAGCAGTGACTCGGGGGGGCCTGATACGCAGTATTTT.

The table lists this clonotype with many counts. The J gene is TRBJ1-5, the V gene TRBV20-1; D is uncertain. Germline CDR1 and CDR2: DFQATT and SNEGSKA (reference sequence). The CDR3 extends over 14 amino acids. V gave up 0 bases and J gave up 3 bases, with 9 bases separating them. Here the CDR3 DNA reads TGCAGTGCTAGAGATGAGGGTATCAATCAGCCCCAGCATTTT. Translated: CSARDEGINQPQHF.